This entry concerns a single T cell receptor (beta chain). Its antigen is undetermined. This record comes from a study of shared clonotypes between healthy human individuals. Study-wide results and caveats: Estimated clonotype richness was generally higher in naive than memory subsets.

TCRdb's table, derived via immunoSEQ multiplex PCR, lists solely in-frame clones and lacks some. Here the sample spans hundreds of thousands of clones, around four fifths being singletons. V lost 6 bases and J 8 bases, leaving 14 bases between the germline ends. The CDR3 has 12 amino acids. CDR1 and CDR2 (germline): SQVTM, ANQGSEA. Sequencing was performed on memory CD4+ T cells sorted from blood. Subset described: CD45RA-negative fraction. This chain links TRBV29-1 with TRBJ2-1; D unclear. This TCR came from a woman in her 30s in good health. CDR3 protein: CSVPTFNDEQFF. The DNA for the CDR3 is TGCAGCGTCCCGACGTTTAACGATGAGCAGTTCTTC.